The 32 T cell receptor beta chains in this list originate from one sample, sequenced in a study of blood T cells in healthy people across ages. A second PCR of 7 to 11 cycles used a sample-barcoded 5' primer and a J-beta primer mix. MiXCR, applied by TCRdb to the 5' RACE reads, yields one record per CDR3 protein. The sample contains approximately 830,000 distinct CDR3 sequences, under 80% of which appear only once. The sequencing sample was made of blood. These receptor sequences come from a man younger than 40 in good health.

This clonotype was observed a single time. The chain carries TRBV4-2 and TRBJ1-4; TRBD1 matches 9 bases. The CDR3 has 15 amino acids. After removal of 3 bases from V and 5 bases from J, the junction contained 4 bases not matched to a gene. From germline, CDR1 is LGHNA and CDR2 YNFKEQ. CDR3 region: CASSHTGTGNEKLFF. The DNA for the CDR3 is TGTGCCAGCAGCCATACCGGGACAGGGAATGAAAAACTGTTTTTT.

V is TRBV6-4 and J is TRBJ2-1, with D maybe TRBD1 (6 bases). Germline V gives CDR1 MRHNA, CDR2 SNTAGT. The CDR3 covers 15 residues. The ends were cut back, 4 bases at V and 6 bases at J, with 16 bases in the middle. The CDR3: CASSGAPGEGNEQFF. CDR3 nucleotide sequence: TGTGCCAGCAGTGGCGCTCCAGGGGAAGGCAATGAGCAGTTCTTC.

This sequence joins TRBV27 and TRBJ1-2; weak D call: TRBD1 (5 bases). The CDR3 covers 13 residues. The germline V gene has CDR1 MNHEY and CDR2 SMNVEV (reference sequence). The V and J ends lost 5 bases and 4 bases respectively, with 11 bases between them. This chain's CDR3 is CASSPTDFYGYTF. The CDR3 region has the DNA TGTGCCAGCAGTCCGACAGACTTCTATGGCTACACCTTC.

The chain is built from TRBV4-2 and TRBJ2-7; 8 bases are a match to TRBD2. The last part of the DNA fits TRBJ2-5 better; the J call may be wrong. The CDR3 contains 16 residues. The germline V gene encodes CDR1 LGHNA and CDR2 YNFKEQ. The CDR3 DNA reads TGTGCCAGCAGCCAAGGGCGCGGACTAGCCGGTGAGACCCAGTACTTC. Translation: CASSQGRGLAGETQYF.

V gene TRBV7-2 combines with J gene TRBJ1-4, with D perhaps matching TRBD1 (5 bases). V was shortened by 5 bases and J by 8 bases, with 15 bases between the two germline ends. This CDR3 comprises 14 residues. Germline CDR1 and CDR2: SGHTA and FQGNSA. CDR3 amino acids: CASSARGGWEKLFF. In DNA form, the CDR3 reads TGTGCCAGCAGCGCAAGGGGAGGATGGGAAAAACTGTTTTTT.

The V and J genes are TRBV12-3 or TRBV12-4 and TRBJ1-2; no definite D call. Between the trimmed V and J ends, which lost 5 bases and 5 bases, there was a span of 18 bases. The CDR3 is made up of 15 amino acids. CDR3 protein: CASSPYSDREYGYTF. The CDR3 DNA sequence: TGTGCCAGCAGTCCCTATAGCGATAGAGAATATGGCTACACCTTC.

This rearrangement joins TRBV24-1 to TRBJ2-3; no definite D call. The CDR3 loop spans 13 amino acids. Germline CDR1 KGHDR, CDR2 SFDVKD. Trimming stripped 4 bases from V and 4 bases from J, with 8 bases between. CDR3 sequence: CATSEPDPDTQYF. CDR3 DNA sequence: TGTGCCACCAGTGAACCAGACCCAGATACGCAGTATTTT.

The chain combines TRBV24-1 with TRBJ2-7; D is perhaps TRBD1 (6 bases). The CDR3 sequence is 14 residues long. The germline CDR1 and CDR2 sequences are KGHDR and SFDVKD. V was trimmed by 4 bases and J by 1 base, leaving 10 bases between them. The CDR3 nucleotides read TGTGCCACCAGTGACCGGACAGTATCCTACGAGCAGTACTTC. This gives the protein CATSDRTVSYEQYF.

There are a few counts of this clonotype. The gene calls are TRBV7-9 and TRBJ2-1; D may be TRBD1 or TRBD2 (6 bases each). The V gene's germline CDR1 is SEHNR and CDR2 FQNEAQ (reference sequence). V lost 5 bases and J lost 5, with 22 bases in between. The CDR3 spans 17 residues. The CDR3 DNA reads as TGTGCCAGCAGCACTACTAGCTCAGGGGCATGGCACAATGAGCAGTTCTTC. Translated: CASSTTSSGAWHNEQFF.

This clonotype was recorded a few times. This chain joins TRBV4-3 and TRBJ2-3, with TRBD1 matching over 9 bases. CDR1 and CDR2 from the germline V gene are LGHNA and YSLEER. This CDR3 is 16 amino acids long. Unmatched junction bases numbered 6, after V lost 4 bases and J lost 1 base. The CDR3, as DNA: TGCGCCAGCAGCCGGATCCGGGACAGGGGCACAGATACGCAGTATTTT. The encoded protein is CASSRIRDRGTDTQYF.

This clonotype was counted only a few times. The chain recombines TRBV20-1 with TRBJ1-5; D is perhaps TRBD1 (6 bases). Germline CDR1 and CDR2: DFQATT and SNEGSKA (reference sequence). The CDR3 has 16 amino acids. The V end was cut by 1 base, the J end by 7 bases, with 20 bases between. The CDR3 nucleotides read TGCAGTGCTAGAGCCCTCGGGGGCGCAAAGGGACAGCCCCAGCATTTT. Its protein is CSARALGGAKGQPQHF.

This clonotype was picked up a small number of times. J is TRBJ2-1 and V is TRBV7-2; D not certain. Looked up from germline, CDR1 is SGHTA and CDR2 is FQGNSA. V was shortened by 5 bases and J by 6 bases, with 11 bases between the two germline ends. The CDR3 has 13 amino acids. DNA of the CDR3: TGTGCCAGCAGCCCCCCGGCCCCCAATGAGCAGTTCTTC. The encoded protein is CASSPPAPNEQFF.

V gene TRBV29-1 combines with J gene TRBJ2-5; no clear D gene. The last part of the DNA fits TRBJ2-7 better; the J call may be wrong. Looked up from germline, CDR1 is SQVTM and CDR2 is ANQGSEA. CDR3 size: 13 residues. CDR3 sequence: CSVEPDRNDEQYF. CDR3 DNA: TGCAGCGTTGAACCGGATCGGAACGACGAGCAGTACTTC.

The chain combines TRBV5-1 with TRBJ2-2, with D perhaps matching TRBD1 (6 bases). Trimming shortened V by 4 bases and J by 0 bases, and 10 bases separated the two germline ends. The CDR3 is 15 amino acids. Per the germline V gene, CDR1 is SGHRS and CDR2 is YFSETQ. For the CDR3, the DNA is TGCGCCAGCAGCGGGGGACAAACGAACACCGGGGAGCTGTTTTTT. Protein product: CASSGGQTNTGELFF.

This chain uses TRBV20-1 with TRBJ2-2; the D is unclear. Germline V gene lookup returns CDR1 DFQATT and CDR2 SNEGSKA (reference sequence). The CDR3 covers 14 residues. V lost 0 bases and J lost 3, with 8 bases in between. CDR3 loop: CSARDDPYTGELFF. CDR3 DNA sequence: TGCAGTGCTAGAGACGACCCCTACACCGGGGAGCTGTTTTTT.

Details on this clonotype: A clone one base away is much larger, so this may be a read error. This rearrangement joins TRBV20-1 to TRBJ2-7; D not resolved. The J call may be in error: the DNA end matches TRBJ2-5 better. The CDR3 is 12 amino acids. The V gene's germline CDR1 is DFQATT and CDR2 SNEGSKA (reference sequence). In DNA form, the CDR3 reads TGCAGTGTTCAAGGGCAGGAAGAGACCCAGTACTTC. It yields the protein CSVQGQEETQYF.

This chain joins TRBV10-3 and TRBJ2-4; 9 bases agree with TRBD1. The J call could be wrong; TRBJ2-7 is a better fit for the DNA end. CDR1 and CDR2 from the germline V gene are ENHRY and SYGVKD. This CDR3 has 15 residues. This chain's CDR3 is CAISDRGQGQREQYF. CDR3 bases: TGTGCCATCAGTGACCGGGGACAGGGACAACGCGAGCAGTACTTC.

There are a few counts of this clonotype. The V gene is TRBV7-2, the J gene TRBJ1-2, with unresolved D. The CDR3 runs 14 residues. Looked up from germline, CDR1 is SGHTA and CDR2 is FQGNSA. V gave up 5 bases and J gave up 3 bases, with 13 bases separating them. In DNA, the CDR3 is TGTGCCAGCAGCCCTACCGGGAGAGACTATGGCTACACCTTC. This codes for CASSPTGRDYGYTF.

This clonotype was observed a single time. The chain recombines TRBV7-8 with TRBJ2-3; D may be TRBD1 or TRBD2 (5 bases each). The CDR3 has 15 amino acids. Germline V gives CDR1 SGHVS, CDR2 FQNEAQ. The V end was cut by 5 bases, the J end by 1 base, with 13 bases between. The CDR3 is CASSTGTTRTDTQYF. The CDR3 nucleotides read TGTGCCAGCAGCACCGGGACCACTCGCACAGATACGCAGTATTTT.

The gene calls are TRBV9 and TRBJ1-1; D unresolved. From germline, CDR1 is SGDLS and CDR2 YYNGEE. CDR3 length: 13 residues. The ends were cut back, 0 bases at V and 4 bases at J, with 7 bases in the middle. The CDR3 protein is CASSVDLATEAFF. For the CDR3, the DNA is TGTGCCAGCAGCGTAGACTTGGCCACTGAAGCTTTCTTT.

The V call is TRBV7-2, the J call TRBJ2-7, with a tentative D call TRBD1 (6 bases). Trimming shortened V by 6 bases and J by 0 bases, and 15 bases separated the two germline ends. Per the germline V gene, CDR1 is SGHTA and CDR2 is FQGNSA. The CDR3 is 15 residues long. The CDR3 sequence is CASRRDRRVSYEQYF. The CDR3 DNA reads TGTGCCAGCAGACGCGACAGGCGGGTCTCCTACGAGCAGTACTTC.

V usage is TRBV20-1 and J usage is TRBJ2-5, with no clear D. The V gene lost 0 bases and the J gene lost 2 bases, with 7 bases spanning the gap. The germline gives CDR1 DFQATT, CDR2 SNEGSKA (reference sequence). The CDR3 is 13 amino acids. The CDR3 DNA follows: TGCAGTGCTAGAGATCGGCAGCAAGAGACCCAGTACTTC. It is translated as CSARDRQQETQYF.

The rearrangement links TRBV4-2 to TRBJ1-6; 7 nucleotides agree with TRBD1. Trimming removed 1 base from V and 8 bases from J; junction bases left unmatched: 8. The length of the CDR3 is 16 residues. From germline, CDR1 is LGHNA and CDR2 YNFKEQ. The CDR3 loop is CASSQVVTGLDSPLHF. CDR3 coding DNA: TGTGCCAGCAGCCAAGTGGTGACAGGGCTGGATTCACCCCTCCACTTT.

The V call is TRBV6-1, the J call TRBJ1-1; TRBD1 is a possible D gene (5 bases). Germline V CDR1 and CDR2: MNHNS, SASEGT. This CDR3 has 14 amino acids. The germline V and J ends were trimmed by 1 base and 4 bases, with 10 bases remaining between them. CDR3 sequence reads: CASSEGRGTTEAFF. CDR3 DNA: TGTGCCAGCAGTGAAGGTAGGGGCACCACTGAAGCTTTCTTT.

This clonotype was seen a few times. The chain carries TRBV5-6 and TRBJ2-1; TRBD1 agrees at 12 bases. There are 17 residues in the CDR3. J was trimmed by 4 bases and V by 5 bases; bases with no gene match: 10. Germline loops: CDR1 SGHDT, CDR2 YYEEEE. The CDR3 region is CASRGTGGEIPYNEQFF. The CDR3 bases are TGTGCCAGCAGGGGGACAGGGGGCGAGATTCCTTACAATGAGCAGTTCTTC.

V usage is TRBV7-9 and J usage is TRBJ2-1; 11 nucleotides agree with TRBD2. This CDR3 is built from 16 residues. J was trimmed by 8 bases and V by 5 bases; bases with no gene match: 11. Germline values: CDR1 SEHNR, CDR2 FQNEAQ (reference sequence). CDR3: CASSHSTSGANYEQFF. The CDR3 DNA is TGTGCCAGCAGCCATTCGACTAGCGGGGCGAACTATGAGCAGTTCTTC.

The rearrangement joins TRBV20-1 to TRBJ2-1, with D tentatively TRBD1 or TRBD2 (6 bases each). The CDR3 is made up of 14 amino acids. Germline V gene sequence: CDR1 DFQATT, CDR2 SNEGSKA (reference sequence). V was pared by 6 bases and J by 7 bases, with 19 bases between. CDR3 protein: CSAFPGGPKNEQFF. The CDR3 bases are TGCAGTGCATTTCCCGGGGGCCCGAAAAATGAGCAGTTCTTC.

This chain connects TRBV7-2 to TRBJ2-6, with D hard to call. The germline V gene encodes CDR1 SGHTA and CDR2 FQGNSA. Deletions cut 1 base from V and 0 bases from J, with 13 bases between. CDR3 length equals 18 residues. The CDR3 DNA is TGTGCCAGCAGCTTAGGGCTCAGCCCAAGCTCTGGGGCCAACGTCCTGACTTTC. This translates into CASSLGLSPSSGANVLTF.

The table lists this clonotype with a few counts. The J gene is TRBJ2-1, the V gene TRBV6-6, with D maybe TRBD2 (6 bases). Per the germline V gene, CDR1 is MNHNY and CDR2 is SVGAGI (reference sequence). The CDR3 totals 15 residues. The germline V and J ends were trimmed by 5 bases and 4 bases, with 15 bases remaining between them. The CDR3 reads CASSNPGLDYNEQFF. The CDR3, as DNA: TGTGCCAGCAGTAACCCGGGACTGGATTACAATGAGCAGTTCTTC.

This chain's CDR3 is CASSPTGGRVEEQFF. In DNA, the CDR3 is TGCGCCAGCAGCCCGACGGGGGGGCGAGTCGAAGAGCAGTTCTTC. This chain links TRBV5-1 with TRBJ2-1; 8 nucleotides agree with TRBD2. With V trimmed by 4 bases and J by 10 bases, 13 bases remained unmatched. The CDR3 runs to 15 residues. CDR1 SGHRS and CDR2 YFSETQ come from the germline V gene.

This chain links TRBV4-2 with TRBJ2-3; D might be TRBD1 (6 bases). The CDR3 length is 15 residues. V was cut by 4 bases and J by 4 bases, with 15 bases left in between. Germline V gene sequence: CDR1 LGHNA, CDR2 YNFKEQ. The CDR3 region is CASSPRQGWADTQYF. The CDR3 coding sequence is TGTGCCAGCAGCCCCCGCCAGGGGTGGGCAGATACGCAGTATTTT.

The CDR3 nucleotides read TGTGCCAGCAGTTTATTCTCGGACAGGCGACGCTACAATGAGCAGTTCTTC. It codes for CASSLFSDRRRYNEQFF. V and J are TRBV27 and TRBJ2-1; TRBD1 aligns across 7 bases. V shed 1 base and J 3 bases; nucleotides not matched to a gene: 9. The CDR3 contains 17 residues. Per the germline V gene, CDR1 is MNHEY and CDR2 is SMNVEV (reference sequence).